Below are 3 T cell receptor beta chains sequenced from a single sample in a study of blood T cell repertoires in COVID-19. Repertoires were generated with immunoSEQ multiplex PCR, while TCRdb's copy carries only in-frame clones and drops some. The sample includes about 170,000 clones, approximately 90% of them seen just once. Sequencing input: peripheral blood. All receptors come from a man younger than 35 with active or convalescent COVID-19.

V usage is TRBV4-1 and J usage is TRBJ2-2, with TRBD1 matching 7 bases. This CDR3 region has 16 residues. Germline V gives CDR1 MGHRA, CDR2 YSYEKL. With V trimmed by 4 bases and J by 1 base, 6 bases remained unmatched. CDR3 sequence (DNA): TGCGCCAGCAGCCGAGAGACAGGGTTGAACACCGGGGAGCTGTTTTTT. As protein: CASSRETGLNTGELFF.

The chain joins TRBV19 to TRBJ1-1; TRBD1 aligns across 8 bases. V lost 6 bases, J lost 4 bases, and 22 bases stayed unmatched. Per germline, CDR1 LNHDA and CDR2 SQIVND (reference sequence). The CDR3 is made up of 19 amino acids. CDR3 nucleotides: TGTGCCAGTAGGACAACTAGCAGGACAGGGCTCCTCTGGGGCACTGAAGCTTTCTTT. As protein: CASRTTSRTGLLWGTEAFF.

This sequence joins TRBV30 and TRBJ2-4, with D tentatively TRBD2 (6 bases). CDR3 length equals 16 residues. V was pared by 3 bases and J by 3 bases, with 18 bases between. Looked up from germline, CDR1 is GTSNPN and CDR2 is SVGIG (reference sequence). CDR3 region: CAWRPKRVEGKNIQYF. As DNA, the CDR3 is TGTGCCTGGAGGCCTAAACGGGTGGAGGGCAAAAACATTCAGTACTTC.